There are many counts of the clone carrying this TCR beta chain. CDR1 is MNHNS, CDR2 SASEGT, per germline. Deletions cut 6 bases from V and 3 bases from J, with 8 bases between. The CDR3 contains 12 residues. The data belong to a study of T cells in Graves' hyperthyroidism and ophthalmopathy. The CDR3 regions of TCR beta were amplified from RNA transcripts. HTBI primers drove first-round RT-PCR of the TCR CDR3. TCRdb recomputed calls from the multiplex PCR reads with MiXCR, one row per CDR3 protein. The sample yields a few hundred thousand distinct CDR3 sequences, around 15% seen once. The chain has TRBV6-1 and TRBJ1-1, with D maybe TRBD1 (5 bases). The clonotype originates from a woman in her fifties or sixties with Graves' hyperthyroidism that later progressed to Graves' ophthalmopathy. What was sequenced was blood. In DNA form, the CDR3 reads TGTGCCAGCAGACTAGGGGACACTGAAGCTTTCTTT. It yields the protein CASRLGDTEAFF.